The source of this T cell receptor (beta chain) is a study of vaccination effects on CD4 cells after COVID-19. Subsequent to a culture period of about ten days, CD4+ T cells were isolated. Participants were given two doses of BNT162b2 or mRNA-1273 vaccine. Negative nucleocapsid antibody tests before and after vaccination confirmed no previous SARS-CoV-2 infection. Cultures received IL-2 medium that replaced half the medium on days 3 and 7. This clone appeared a few times. Its specificity is not known. Germline V gives CDR1 SNHLY, CDR2 FYNNEI. Deletions cut 6 bases from V and 0 bases from J, with 9 bases between. This CDR3 contains 15 residues. The assay was immunoSEQ multiplex PCR, and TCRdb's table has in-frame clones only and misses some. The table lists some 70,000 clones, 70% to 80% of them singletons.

Sequencing was performed on CD4+ T cells from PBMCs cultured without peptide, taken after COVID-19 vaccination. The clonotype was recovered from a human donor who received a COVID-19 vaccine. This sequence joins TRBV2 and TRBJ2-6; possibly TRBD2 for D (6 bases). The CDR3 region has the DNA TGTGCCAGCAGGAGGGACTCCTCTGGGGCCAACGTCCTGACTTTC. Translating it yields CASRRDSSGANVLTF.